This T cell receptor (beta chain) was identified during a study of blood T cell repertoires in COVID-19. Study at large: COVID-19 samples from acute and convalescent phases originated in the United States, Italy and Spain. T cells, B-cell-depleted T cells, or PBMCs provided the cDNA or gDNA that served as material.

This CDR3 has 14 residues. Trimming stripped 10 bases from V and 2 bases from J, with 17 bases between. Germline V lookup: CDR1 MNHEY, CDR2 SVGAGI. Authors' data handling: Scientists estimated how many nucleated cells there were by amplifying reference gene primers. Profiling relied on immunoSEQ multiplex PCR, and the TCRdb table lists in-frame clones only, not all of them. V, J and clone size are those of that table, while D and trimming were read from the DNA. This sample has about 200,000 clones, with 60% to 85% found just once. Source material: peripheral blood. The clonotype comes from a woman in her sixties or seventies with acute or convalescent COVID-19. V gene TRBV6-5 combines with J gene TRBJ2-5; D remains ambiguous. This CDR3 reads CAIKQSFKQETQYF. CDR3 sequence (DNA): TGTGCCATTAAACAGAGCTTCAAGCAAGAGACCCAGTACTTC.